This T cell receptor (beta chain) was obtained from a study of response to subunit inactivated influenza vaccine. Findings and limits, study-wide: Few additional T cells are recruited per seasonal influenza vaccination, authors suggested.

About this clonotype itself: Its target is not known.

Germline CDR1 reads SEHNR; CDR2 reads FQNEAQ (reference sequence). Trimming cost V 5 bases and J 3 bases; bases outside gene matches: 8. CDR3 length: 15 amino acids. Via MiXCR, TCRdb re-called the RT-PCR reads, giving one row per CDR3 protein. Of hundreds of thousands of distinct CDR3 sequences in the sample, about 18% were seen once. This clonotype was sampled from a man aged 45 to 65 who received an inactivated influenza vaccine. The sequences come from PBMCs from blood, collected roughly 5 days after vaccination. This chain joins TRBV7-9 and TRBJ2-3, with TRBD1 matching 7 bases. CDR3 in amino acids: CASSTRQGRTDTQYF. DNA for the CDR3: TGTGCCAGCAGCACTCGACAGGGCCGGACAGATACGCAGTATTTT.